The rows below give T cell receptor beta chains drawn from one sample of a study of blood T cell repertoires in COVID-19. Libraries were prepared by immunoSEQ multiplex PCR; TCRdb keeps only in-frame clonotypes and omits some of them. The sample holds about 100,000 clones, more than 75% seen once. Input material: peripheral blood. The origin of the receptors is a human donor in a cohort sampled during active COVID-19. The CDR3 runs from the conserved cysteine through the conserved F or W. A D gene is named only where the DNA matches it firmly. The size of a clone is reported for some rows only, either as once, few or many, or as a class for expanded clones.

j_call: TRBJ1-1
d_call: -
clone_size: few
v_call: TRBV19
cdr3_nt: TGTGCCAGTAGTGGAACCTCGGACAAGGCAGCTTTCTTT
cdr3_aa: CASSGTSDKAAFF

j_call: TRBJ1-5
d_call: -
clone_size: -
v_call: TRBV7-2
cdr3_nt: TGTGCCAGCAGCTTAGATGGCAGGGGAGGCAATCAGCCCCAGCATTTT
cdr3_aa: CASSLDGRGGNQPQHF

j_call: TRBJ1-4
d_call: -
clone_size: -
v_call: TRBV24-1
cdr3_nt: TGTGCCACCAGTGACACGGGATCCAATGAAAAACTGTTTTTT
cdr3_aa: CATSDTGSNEKLFF

j_call: TRBJ1-1
d_call: -
clone_size: -
v_call: TRBV24-1
cdr3_nt: TGTGCCACCAGTGACCCAGGGTTCACTGAAGCTTTCTTT
cdr3_aa: CATSDPGFTEAFF

j_call: TRBJ1-2
d_call: TRBD1
clone_size: -
v_call: TRBV4-1
cdr3_nt: TGCGCCAGCAGCCAACCGGGACAGCAGAGGATTAACTATGGCTACACCTTC
cdr3_aa: CASSQPGQQRINYGYTF

j_call: TRBJ2-3
d_call: TRBD2
clone_size: -
v_call: TRBV28
cdr3_nt: TGTGCCCTCCCAGTTGGTTTCGCGGGAGAGGAAGCAGATACGCAGTATTTT
cdr3_aa: CALPVGFAGEEADTQYF

j_call: TRBJ1-5
d_call: -
clone_size: -
v_call: TRBV10-3
cdr3_nt: TGTGCCATCAAAGGTCCGGGTAATCAGCCCCAGCATTTT
cdr3_aa: CAIKGPGNQPQHF

j_call: TRBJ2-3
d_call: -
clone_size: few
v_call: TRBV7-2
cdr3_nt: TGTGCCAGCAGGAGGTACTTGTCGGAGACCGATACGCAGTATTTT
cdr3_aa: CASRRYLSETDTQYF

j_call: TRBJ1-1
d_call: -
clone_size: once
v_call: TRBV2
cdr3_nt: TGTGCCAGCACCCCGGGAAGGAACACTGAAGCTTTCTTT
cdr3_aa: CASTPGRNTEAFF

j_call: TRBJ2-3
d_call: -
clone_size: -
v_call: TRBV24-1
cdr3_nt: TGTGCCACCAGTGACAGTAGCACAGATACGCAGTATTTT
cdr3_aa: CATSDSSTDTQYF

j_call: TRBJ1-1
d_call: TRBD1
clone_size: few
v_call: TRBV10-1
cdr3_nt: TGCGCCAGCAGTGAGTCGGGGACAGCAGGGAAAGCTTTCTTT
cdr3_aa: CASSESGTAGKAFF

j_call: TRBJ2-1
d_call: TRBD1
clone_size: -
v_call: TRBV5-1
cdr3_nt: TGCGCCAGCAGCTTGGTGGACAGGGATTACAATGAGCAGTTCTTC
cdr3_aa: CASSLVDRDYNEQFF

j_call: TRBJ1-2
d_call: TRBD1
clone_size: once
v_call: TRBV28
cdr3_nt: TGTGCCAGCAGCCGCCGGGGACAGGGGGCGTCCGGTGGCTACACCTTC
cdr3_aa: CASSRRGQGASGGYTF

j_call: TRBJ1-3
d_call: -
clone_size: few
v_call: TRBV7-2
cdr3_nt: TGTGCCAGCAGATCGGGGATCCTCTCTGGAAACACCATATATTTT
cdr3_aa: CASRSGILSGNTIYF

j_call: TRBJ2-1
d_call: -
clone_size: -
v_call: TRBV12-3/TRBV12-4
cdr3_nt: TGTGCCAGCAGTTTGAACGAGAACAATGAGCAGTTCTTC
cdr3_aa: CASSLNENNEQFF

j_call: TRBJ2-7
d_call: TRBD2
clone_size: -
v_call: TRBV20-1
cdr3_nt: TGCAGTGCTAGTGGGCTAGCGGGGGAGATCTACGAGCAGTACTTC
cdr3_aa: CSASGLAGEIYEQYF

j_call: TRBJ2-3
d_call: -
clone_size: -
v_call: TRBV9
cdr3_nt: TGTGCCAGCAGCGTACGGTGGACAGATACGCAGTATTTT
cdr3_aa: CASSVRWTDTQYF

j_call: TRBJ2-7
d_call: -
clone_size: -
v_call: TRBV4-2
cdr3_nt: TGTGCCAGCAGCCAAGTTCGAGACATCTCCTACGAGCAGTACTTC
cdr3_aa: CASSQVRDISYEQYF

j_call: TRBJ2-5
d_call: -
clone_size: -
v_call: TRBV20-1
cdr3_nt: TGCAGTGCTAGTCAAATCCGTCTAGCGTATCAAGAGACCCAGTACTTC
cdr3_aa: CSASQIRLAYQETQYF

j_call: TRBJ2-3
d_call: -
clone_size: -
v_call: TRBV7-2
cdr3_nt: TGTGCCAGCAGCTTCTACGGGACGCAGTATTTT
cdr3_aa: CASSFYGTQYF

j_call: TRBJ1-5
d_call: -
clone_size: -
v_call: TRBV7-2
cdr3_nt: TGTGCCAGCAGCTTAGTCGGGGTCGGTCAGCCCCAGCATTTT
cdr3_aa: CASSLVGVGQPQHF

j_call: TRBJ1-2
d_call: -
clone_size: -
v_call: TRBV20-1
cdr3_nt: TGCAGTGCTAGTGCGGACACCCAAGGGACTAACTATGGCTACACCTTC
cdr3_aa: CSASADTQGTNYGYTF

j_call: TRBJ2-2
d_call: -
clone_size: -
v_call: TRBV24-1
cdr3_nt: TGTGCCACCAGTGGCGACGGGTACACCGGGGAGCTGTTTTTT
cdr3_aa: CATSGDGYTGELFF

j_call: TRBJ2-3
d_call: -
clone_size: once
v_call: TRBV5-1
cdr3_nt: TGCGCCAGCAGCTTGCCACAGGGCGGCTCCACAGATACGCAGTATTTT
cdr3_aa: CASSLPQGGSTDTQYF

j_call: TRBJ2-1
d_call: -
clone_size: -
v_call: TRBV9
cdr3_nt: TGTGCCAGCAGCAAAGACGGGAGCTCCTACAATGAGCAGTTCTTC
cdr3_aa: CASSKDGSSYNEQFF

j_call: TRBJ2-5
d_call: TRBD2
clone_size: -
v_call: TRBV9
cdr3_nt: TGTGCCAGCAGCGCCGGGGGGTTTGAGACCCAGTACTTC
cdr3_aa: CASSAGGFETQYF

j_call: TRBJ1-3
d_call: -
clone_size: -
v_call: TRBV6-5
cdr3_nt: TGTGCCAGCAGTCCCGGGAGGGTGCCTGGAAACACCATATATTTT
cdr3_aa: CASSPGRVPGNTIYF

j_call: TRBJ2-5
d_call: -
clone_size: -
v_call: TRBV27
cdr3_nt: TGTGCCAGCAGTAACCCCCCGGGCAGGGGCGCATGGGAGACCCAGTACTTC
cdr3_aa: CASSNPPGRGAWETQYF

j_call: TRBJ2-7
d_call: TRBD2
clone_size: -
v_call: TRBV28
cdr3_nt: TGTGCCAGCAGTCCCGGGGGGGAGGGCCCCTACGAGCAGTACTTC
cdr3_aa: CASSPGGEGPYEQYF

j_call: TRBJ2-7
d_call: -
clone_size: -
v_call: TRBV7-2
cdr3_nt: TGTGCCAGCAGCAGGGAGGGACATTCCCTTTACGAGCAGTACTTC
cdr3_aa: CASSREGHSLYEQYF

j_call: TRBJ2-1
d_call: TRBD2
clone_size: -
v_call: TRBV5-1
cdr3_nt: TGCGCCAGCAGCACCTCTAGCGGACTTGCCTACAATGAGCAGTTCTTC
cdr3_aa: CASSTSSGLAYNEQFF

j_call: TRBJ1-5
d_call: -
clone_size: -
v_call: TRBV5-6
cdr3_nt: TGTGCCAGCAGCCTGCTCGCCAGGGGCAATCAGCCCCAGCATTTT
cdr3_aa: CASSLLARGNQPQHF

j_call: TRBJ2-2
d_call: -
clone_size: -
v_call: TRBV18
cdr3_nt: TGTGCCAGCGCCGTCCGACAGGCGAACACCGGGGAGCTGTTTTTT
cdr3_aa: CASAVRQANTGELFF

j_call: TRBJ1-3
d_call: -
clone_size: -
v_call: TRBV28
cdr3_nt: TGTGCCAGCAGTCCCGCGGGACGCGCCTCTGGAAACACCATATATTTT
cdr3_aa: CASSPAGRASGNTIYF

j_call: TRBJ2-2
d_call: TRBD1
clone_size: once
v_call: TRBV27
cdr3_nt: TGTGCCAGCAGTCGGACAGGTTTGATCGGGGAGCTGTTTTTT
cdr3_aa: CASSRTGLIGELFF

j_call: TRBJ2-7
d_call: TRBD2
clone_size: -
v_call: TRBV9
cdr3_nt: TGTGCCAGCAGCGTAGGATCGAGCGGGGGATACTACGAGCAGTACTTC
cdr3_aa: CASSVGSSGGYYEQYF

j_call: TRBJ1-2
d_call: -
clone_size: -
v_call: TRBV28
cdr3_nt: TGTGCCAGCAGTTCACCAGGGAAGGGCTACACCTTC
cdr3_aa: CASSSPGKGYTF

j_call: TRBJ2-2
d_call: -
clone_size: once
v_call: TRBV6-5
cdr3_nt: TGTGCCAGCAGTTACTCGGCGGGGGCCAACACCGGGGAGCTGTTTTTT
cdr3_aa: CASSYSAGANTGELFF

j_call: TRBJ1-2
d_call: -
clone_size: -
v_call: TRBV4-3
cdr3_nt: TGCGCCAGCAGTCAAGATATACAGGAGAACTATGGCTACACCTTC
cdr3_aa: CASSQDIQENYGYTF

j_call: TRBJ1-1
d_call: -
clone_size: once
v_call: TRBV5-8
cdr3_nt: TGTGCCAGCAGCTGGAACAGGAAGAACACTGAAGCTTTCTTT
cdr3_aa: CASSWNRKNTEAFF

j_call: TRBJ1-2
d_call: -
clone_size: -
v_call: TRBV5-5
cdr3_nt: TGTGCCAGCAGCTTGGCCCCCCAGGGGAATGGCTACACCTTC
cdr3_aa: CASSLAPQGNGYTF

j_call: TRBJ2-7
d_call: -
clone_size: -
v_call: TRBV19
cdr3_nt: TGTGCCAGTAGCGGGCGAACCGGAGGGGCCGAGCAGTACTTC
cdr3_aa: CASSGRTGGAEQYF